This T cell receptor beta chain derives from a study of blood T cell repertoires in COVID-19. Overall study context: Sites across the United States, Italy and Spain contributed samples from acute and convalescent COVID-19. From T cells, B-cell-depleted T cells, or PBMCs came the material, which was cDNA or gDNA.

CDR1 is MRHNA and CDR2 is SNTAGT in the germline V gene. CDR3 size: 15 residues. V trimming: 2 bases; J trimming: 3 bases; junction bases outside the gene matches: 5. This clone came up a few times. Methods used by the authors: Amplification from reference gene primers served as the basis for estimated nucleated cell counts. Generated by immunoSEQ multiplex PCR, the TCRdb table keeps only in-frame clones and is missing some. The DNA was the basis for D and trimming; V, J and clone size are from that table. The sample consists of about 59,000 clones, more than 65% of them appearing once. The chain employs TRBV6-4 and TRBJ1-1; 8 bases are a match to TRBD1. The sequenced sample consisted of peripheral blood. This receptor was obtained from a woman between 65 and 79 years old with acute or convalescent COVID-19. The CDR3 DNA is TGTGCCAGCAGTGACGCTCAGGGGGCGGACACTGAAGCTTTCTTT. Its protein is CASSDAQGADTEAFF.